Shown below are 30 T cell receptor beta chains from a single sample sequenced in a study of cytomegalovirus exposure and HLA in healthy donors. Use of 60 Vbeta and 13 Jbeta primers characterized the PCR. Profiled with immunoSEQ multiplex PCR; TCRdb holds only in-frame clones, not every one. This table holds some 180,000 clones, about 80% found once. Sequenced: PBMCs. All receptors come from a woman younger than 45 in good health and CMV-seronegative.

The gene calls are TRBV6-6 and TRBJ1-5; 10 bases match TRBD1. J gave up 6 bases and V 3 bases, and 2 bases lay outside the gene matches. The CDR3 loop spans 14 amino acids. The V gene's germline CDR1 is MNHNY and CDR2 SVGAGI (reference sequence). This CDR3 is CASSYDRGRQPQHF. The CDR3 DNA is TGTGCCAGCAGTTATGACAGGGGGCGTCAGCCCCAGCATTTT.

The rearrangement uses TRBV6-5 and TRBJ1-1; D is undetermined. Germline CDR1 and CDR2: MNHEY and SVGAGI. The V gene lost 0 bases and the J gene lost 9 bases, with 11 bases spanning the gap. This CDR3 is 13 amino acids long. CDR3: CASSYSPRSQAFF. The CDR3 DNA reads as TGTGCCAGCAGTTACTCTCCCCGGTCCCAAGCTTTCTTT.

The gene calls are TRBV29-1 and TRBJ1-1; unclear D gene. The germline CDR1 and CDR2 sequences are SQVTM and ANQGSEA. This CDR3 is built from 13 residues. V gave up 6 bases and J gave up 0 bases, with 11 bases separating them. CDR3 in DNA: TGCAGCGTCGGTAAGCTTATGAACACTGAAGCTTTCTTT. Amino acids: CSVGKLMNTEAFF.

This CDR3 reads CASSARRGQHNYGYTF. CDR3 nucleotide sequence: TGTGCCAGCAGTGCCAGAAGAGGACAGCACAACTATGGCTACACCTTC. This sequence joins TRBV25-1 and TRBJ1-2, with a possible D match to TRBD1 (6 bases). The CDR3 covers 16 residues. Germline CDR1 is MGHDK and CDR2 is SYGVNS. V was pared by 4 bases and J by 2 bases, with 17 bases between.

The rearrangement uses TRBV6-5 and TRBJ2-7; D possibly corresponds to TRBD1 (6 bases). Germline V gene data show CDR1 as MNHEY and CDR2 as SVGAGI. The CDR3 runs 12 residues. The ends were cut back, 10 bases at V and 2 bases at J, with 12 bases in the middle. The CDR3 region is CATEGGPYEQYF. CDR3 sequence (DNA): TGTGCCACCGAAGGGGGTCCCTACGAGCAGTACTTC.

The chain combines TRBV2 with TRBJ2-3; TRBD1 aligns across 10 bases. The CDR3 runs 14 residues. J gave up 1 base and V 8 bases, and 3 bases lay outside the gene matches. CDR1 and CDR2 (germline): SNHLY, FYNNEI. CDR3 DNA: TGTGCCAGCCATGACAGGGGGCGCACAGATACGCAGTATTTT. Translation gives CASHDRGRTDTQYF.

This clone was seen a handful of times. The chain combines TRBV18 with TRBJ1-1, with unresolved D. Trimming removed 3 bases at V and 2 bases at J, with 7 bases between. CDR3 length: 13 amino acids. CDR1 is KGHSH and CDR2 is LQKENI in the germline V gene. The CDR3 spells CASSPGRNTEAFF. The CDR3 region has the DNA TGTGCCAGCTCACCGGGGAGAAACACTGAAGCTTTCTTT.

This clone was detected once. The rearrangement uses TRBV2 and TRBJ1-1; 11 bases are a match to TRBD1. The CDR3 totals 15 residues. Losses at the gene ends were 10 bases for V and 6 bases for J; bases not matched to a gene: 13. Germline V gene lookup returns CDR1 SNHLY and CDR2 FYNNEI. CDR3 DNA sequence: TGTGCCACCGGCCGGGACAGGGGGGGGAGGGCTGAAGCTTTCTTT. As protein: CATGRDRGGRAEAFF.

The chain employs TRBV4-1 and TRBJ1-1, with D unresolved. V lost 6 bases and J 4 bases, leaving 15 bases between the germline ends. Germline-derived CDR1 and CDR2 are MGHRA and YSYEKL. This CDR3 has 14 amino acids. The chain's CDR3 is CASRGLIRGTEAFF. CDR3 DNA sequence: TGCGCCAGCAGGGGTCTCATTCGGGGCACTGAAGCTTTCTTT.

The chain combines TRBV2 with TRBJ1-1; TRBD1 matches 9 bases. The CDR3 loop spans 16 amino acids. With V trimmed by 3 bases and J by 11 bases, 16 bases remained unmatched. Germline V CDR1 and CDR2: SNHLY, FYNNEI. DNA for the CDR3: TGTGCCAGCAGTGATTTTAGGCCGGACAGGGGCGGCAGCGCTTTCTTT. Its translation is CASSDFRPDRGGSAFF.

The V call is TRBV30, the J call TRBJ2-7; 7 positions match TRBD1. The CDR3 is 13 residues long. With V trimmed by 1 base and J by 7 bases, 7 bases remained unmatched. CDR1 is GTSNPN, CDR2 SVGIG, per germline (reference sequence). The CDR3 here is CAWSAGTAREQYF. CDR3 DNA sequence: TGTGCCTGGAGTGCCGGGACAGCCCGTGAGCAGTACTTC.

This rearrangement joins TRBV19 to TRBJ1-3, with 7 bases fitting TRBD1. CDR1 is LNHDA and CDR2 is SQIVND in the germline V gene (reference sequence). The V and J ends lost 3 bases and 0 bases, in that order; junction bases with no gene match: 11. This CDR3 is 18 amino acids long. CDR3 in amino acids: CASSIAGQTFSSGNTIYF. The CDR3 nucleotides read TGTGCCAGTAGTATCGCGGGACAGACCTTTTCCTCTGGAAACACCATATATTTT.

This clone was seen a single time. The chain combines TRBV15 with TRBJ2-4; D gene uncertain. The CDR3 loop spans 15 amino acids. Germline V CDR1 and CDR2: LNHNV, YYDKDF (reference sequence). The V gene lost 0 bases and the J gene lost 2 bases, with 8 bases spanning the gap. The CDR3 here is CATSRDWQSKNIQYF. In DNA, the CDR3 is TGTGCCACCAGCAGAGATTGGCAGTCCAAAAACATTCAGTACTTC.

In nucleotides, the CDR3 is TGTGCCACCAGCAGACTTAGCGGGGGGACTTACAATGAGCAGTTCTTC. Encoded protein: CATSRLSGGTYNEQFF. The chain carries TRBV15 and TRBJ2-1, with TRBD2 matching over 10 bases. This CDR3 has 16 residues. Germline loops: CDR1 LNHNV, CDR2 YYDKDF (reference sequence). J was trimmed by 4 bases and V by 2 bases; bases with no gene match: 5.

The chain recombines TRBV29-1 with TRBJ2-5; 9 bases line up with TRBD2. Germline V gene sequence: CDR1 SQVTM, CDR2 ANQGSEA. After removal of 3 bases from V and 5 bases from J, the junction contained 4 bases not matched to a gene. There are 13 residues in the CDR3. CDR3 loop: CSVEAGGRETQYF. In nucleotides, the CDR3 is TGCAGCGTTGAGGCGGGGGGGCGGGAGACCCAGTACTTC.

V usage is TRBV21-1 and J usage is TRBJ2-1; the table's D call, TRBD1, has no DNA check behind it. TRBV21-1 is a pseudogene. The CDR3 consists of 14 residues. CDR3 DNA: TGTGCCAGCAGCAAAATGCAGGGGACGAATGAGCAGTTCTTC. This codes for CASSKMQGTNEQFF.

CDR3 sequence reads: CASSEVGTNYGYTF. In DNA, the CDR3 is TGTGCCAGCAGTGAGGTTGGCACGAACTATGGCTACACCTTC. The chain combines TRBV2 with TRBJ1-2; no reliable D call. The germline V and J ends were trimmed by 3 bases and 2 bases, with 10 bases remaining between them. CDR1 is SNHLY, CDR2 FYNNEI, per germline. This CDR3 has 14 residues.

This clone turned up a few times. The V gene is TRBV6-4, the J gene TRBJ2-1, with 11 bases matching TRBD2. The germline gives CDR1 MRHNA, CDR2 SNTAGT. The CDR3 has 16 amino acids. Trimming removed 0 bases from V and 7 bases from J; junction bases left unmatched: 5. This CDR3 reads CASSDSASGGPNEQFF. The CDR3 DNA reads as TGTGCCAGCAGTGACTCTGCTAGCGGGGGGCCGAATGAGCAGTTCTTC.

The chain is built from TRBV15 and TRBJ1-3; tentatively, D is TRBD1 (6 bases). CDR1 and CDR2 (germline): LNHNV, YYDKDF (reference sequence). CDR3 size: 14 residues. Deletions cut 5 bases from V and 1 base from J, with 9 bases between. The CDR3 region has the DNA TGTGCCACCAGCCAAGGGGGATCTGGAAACACCATATATTTT. It encodes CATSQGGSGNTIYF.

This clone was picked up a small number of times. The chain is built from TRBV25-1 and TRBJ1-1, with TRBD1 matching over 8 bases. The germline CDR1 and CDR2 sequences are MGHDK and SYGVNS. V lost 4 bases and J lost 4; bases outside the gene matches: 2. The CDR3 contains 13 residues. Here the CDR3 reads CASSGQGFTEAFF. The CDR3 DNA sequence: TGTGCCAGCAGTGGACAGGGGTTCACTGAAGCTTTCTTT.

V usage is TRBV25-1 and J usage is TRBJ2-7; perhaps TRBD1 as D (6 bases). Germline V gene sequence: CDR1 MGHDK, CDR2 SYGVNS. Between the trimmed V and J ends, which lost 1 base and 0 bases, there was a span of 10 bases. The CDR3 consists of 15 residues. CDR3 nucleotide sequence: TGTGCCAGCAGTGAATTTAAGGGACACTCCTACGAGCAGTACTTC. Encoded protein: CASSEFKGHSYEQYF.

V is TRBV10-1 and J is TRBJ2-3, with D unresolved. The V gene lost 6 bases and the J gene lost 0 bases, with 4 bases spanning the gap. CDR3 length equals 12 residues. CDR1 and CDR2 (germline): WNHNN, SYGVQD (reference sequence). The CDR3 sequence: CASSLSTDTQYF. The DNA for the CDR3 is TGCGCCAGCAGCTTGAGCACAGATACGCAGTATTTT.

V is TRBV2 and J is TRBJ2-5; perhaps TRBD1 as D (6 bases). CDR3 size: 13 residues. Germline-derived CDR1 and CDR2 are SNHLY and FYNNEI. V lost 11 bases and J 0 bases, leaving 13 bases between the germline ends. CDR3 nucleotide sequence: TGTGCCGGTGCTAGACAGGACCAAGAGACCCAGTACTTC. Its protein product is CAGARQDQETQYF.

V gene TRBV27 combines with J gene TRBJ2-1; TRBD1 is a possible D gene (5 bases). The CDR3 has 14 amino acids. Trimming removed 8 bases at V and 4 bases at J, with 15 bases between. Germline CDR1 is MNHEY and CDR2 is SMNVEV (reference sequence). The CDR3 coding sequence is TGTGCCAGCGGAAACCTAGGGGTTTACAATGAGCAGTTCTTC. Residues: CASGNLGVYNEQFF.

The rearrangement joins TRBV5-4 to TRBJ1-2; 9 bases match TRBD1. Losses at the gene ends were 5 bases for V and 3 bases for J; bases not matched to a gene: 5. Per the germline V gene, CDR1 is SGHNT and CDR2 is YYREEE (reference sequence). The CDR3 sequence is 14 residues long. CDR3 amino acids: CASSRQGVDYGYTF. The CDR3 DNA follows: TGTGCCAGCAGTAGACAGGGGGTGGACTATGGCTACACCTTC.

The V call is TRBV6-6, the J call TRBJ1-1; D might be TRBD1 (5 bases). The CDR3 runs 14 residues. The V end lost 5 bases, the J end lost 3 bases, and 13 bases lay between the germline ends. Germline V lookup: CDR1 MNHNY, CDR2 SVGAGI (reference sequence). CDR3 DNA: TGTGCCAGCAGTCTAGGGATAGGGGACACTGAAGCTTTCTTT. As protein: CASSLGIGDTEAFF.

The chain uses TRBV6-5 and TRBJ1-3; 8 positions agree with TRBD1. V shed 2 bases, J shed 3 bases, and the junction held 3 bases outside the gene matches. From germline, CDR1 is MNHEY and CDR2 SVGAGI. The CDR3 spans 15 residues. The chain's CDR3 is CASSYRTGGGNTIYF. CDR3 DNA: TGTGCCAGCAGTTACAGAACAGGGGGTGGAAACACCATATATTTT.

This chain joins TRBV7-2 and TRBJ2-3, with TRBD2 matching 10 bases. Germline V gene data show CDR1 as SGHTA and CDR2 as FQGNSA. The CDR3 contains 14 residues. V lost 1 base, J lost 10 bases, and 5 bases stayed unmatched. The CDR3 loop reads CASSLDSGGQAQYF. CDR3 nucleotides: TGTGCCAGCAGCTTAGATAGCGGGGGGCAGGCGCAGTATTTT.

The chain combines TRBV21-1 with TRBJ1-4. TRBV21-1 is annotated as a pseudogene. This CDR3 region has 20 residues. CDR3 sequence: CASSKGTRDTDVSSDEKLFF. CDR3 coding DNA: TGTGCCAGCAGCAAGGGGACTAGGGACACGGACGTATCAAGTGATGAAAAACTGTTTTTT.

This clone was observed a single time. V is TRBV7-3 and J is TRBJ1-2, with TRBD1 matching over 7 bases. CDR3 length equals 17 residues. V gave up 0 bases and J gave up 4 bases; unmatched junction bases: 11. The germline gives CDR1 SGHTA, CDR2 FQGTGA. CDR3 in amino acids: CASSLTGTDWGIYGYTF. The CDR3 DNA is TGTGCCAGCAGCTTAACCGGGACAGATTGGGGGATCTATGGCTACACCTTC. Full variable domain (outside the CDR3, taken from reference TRBV7-3 and TRBJ1-2): GAGVSQTPSNKVTEKGKYVELRCDPISGHTALYWYRQSLGQGPEFLIYFQGTGAADDSGLPNDRFFAVRPEGSVSTLKIQRTERGDSAVYLCASSLTGTDWGIYGYTFGSGTRLTVV.